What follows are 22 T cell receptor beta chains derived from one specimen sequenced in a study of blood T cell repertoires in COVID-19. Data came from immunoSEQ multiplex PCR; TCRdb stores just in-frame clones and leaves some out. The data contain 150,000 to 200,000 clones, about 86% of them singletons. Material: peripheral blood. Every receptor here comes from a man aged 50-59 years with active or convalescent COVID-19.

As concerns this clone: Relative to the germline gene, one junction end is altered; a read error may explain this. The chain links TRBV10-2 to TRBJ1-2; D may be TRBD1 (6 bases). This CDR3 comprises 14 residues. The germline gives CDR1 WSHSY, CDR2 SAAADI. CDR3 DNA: TGCGCCAGCAGGGAGTTTGCCACAGGGCATGGCTACACCTTC. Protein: CASREFATGHGYTF.

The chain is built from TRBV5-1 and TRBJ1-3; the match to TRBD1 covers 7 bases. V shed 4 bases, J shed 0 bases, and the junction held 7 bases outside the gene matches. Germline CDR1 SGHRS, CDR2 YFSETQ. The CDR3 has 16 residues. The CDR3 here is CASSVDRNPSGNTIYF. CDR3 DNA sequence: TGCGCCAGCAGCGTGGACAGGAACCCCTCTGGAAACACCATATATTTT.

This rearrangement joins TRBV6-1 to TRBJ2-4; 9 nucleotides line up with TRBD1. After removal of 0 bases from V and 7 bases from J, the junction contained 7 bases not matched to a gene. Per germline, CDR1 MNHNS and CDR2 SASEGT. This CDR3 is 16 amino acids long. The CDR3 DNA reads TGTGCCAGCAGTGAAGCTACGGGACAGGGTGTGAACATTCAGTACTTC. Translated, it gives CASSEATGQGVNIQYF.

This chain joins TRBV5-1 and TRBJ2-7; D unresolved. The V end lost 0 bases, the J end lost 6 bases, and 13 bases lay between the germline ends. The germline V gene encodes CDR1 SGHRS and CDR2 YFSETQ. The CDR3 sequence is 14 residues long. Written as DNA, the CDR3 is TGCGCCAGCAGCTTGGGGCAGGTGGTTAGCGAGCAGTACTTC. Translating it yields CASSLGQVVSEQYF.

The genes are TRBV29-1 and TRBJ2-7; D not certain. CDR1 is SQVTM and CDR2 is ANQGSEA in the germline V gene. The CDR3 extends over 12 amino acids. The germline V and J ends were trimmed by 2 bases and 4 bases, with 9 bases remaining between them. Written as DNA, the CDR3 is TGCAGCGTTGAATTTTACGGGTACGAGCAGTACTTC. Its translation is CSVEFYGYEQYF.

CDR3 coding DNA: TGTGCCAGCAGTTTGGGACAGGCCACGGGCTACACCTTC. It yields the protein CASSLGQATGYTF. The rearrangement uses TRBV27 and TRBJ1-2; 8 bases align to TRBD1. The CDR3 contains 13 residues. CDR1 and CDR2 from the germline V gene are MNHEY and SMNVEV (reference sequence). V trimming: 3 bases; J trimming: 8 bases; junction bases outside the gene matches: 5.

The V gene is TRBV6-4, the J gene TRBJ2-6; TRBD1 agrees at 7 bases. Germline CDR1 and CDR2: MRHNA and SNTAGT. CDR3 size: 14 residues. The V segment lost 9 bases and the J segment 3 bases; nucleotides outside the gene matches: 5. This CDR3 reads CASKTGVGANVLTF. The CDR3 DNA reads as TGTGCCAGTAAAACAGGGGTTGGGGCCAACGTCCTGACTTTC.

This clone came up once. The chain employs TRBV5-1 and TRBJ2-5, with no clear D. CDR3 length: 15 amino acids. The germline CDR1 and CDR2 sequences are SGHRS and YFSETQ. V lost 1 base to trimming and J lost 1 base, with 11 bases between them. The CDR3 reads CASSLIQSGQETQYF. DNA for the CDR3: TGCGCCAGCAGCTTGATACAGTCAGGCCAAGAGACCCAGTACTTC.

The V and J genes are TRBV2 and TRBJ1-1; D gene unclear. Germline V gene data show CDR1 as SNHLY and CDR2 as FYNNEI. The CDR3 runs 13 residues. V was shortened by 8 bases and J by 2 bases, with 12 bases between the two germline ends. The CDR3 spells CASEGPKNTEAFF. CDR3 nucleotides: TGTGCCAGCGAGGGCCCCAAAAACACTGAAGCTTTCTTT.

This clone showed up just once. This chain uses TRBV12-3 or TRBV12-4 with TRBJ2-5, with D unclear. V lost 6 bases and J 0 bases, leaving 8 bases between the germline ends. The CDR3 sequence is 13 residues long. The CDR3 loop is CASRLSYQETQYF. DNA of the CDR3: TGTGCCAGCAGATTATCGTACCAAGAGACCCAGTACTTC.

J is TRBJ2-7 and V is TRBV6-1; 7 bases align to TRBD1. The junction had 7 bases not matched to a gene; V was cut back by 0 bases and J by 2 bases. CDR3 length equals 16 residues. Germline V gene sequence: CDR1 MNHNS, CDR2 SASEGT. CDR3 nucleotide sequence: TGTGCCAGCAGTGAAGCGCTTCGGGACAGTACCTACGAGCAGTACTTC. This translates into CASSEALRDSTYEQYF.

For the CDR3, the DNA is TGCAGTGCTAGTCTGGGAGGGAGGGACTATGGCTACACCTTC. It is translated as CSASLGGRDYGYTF. V and J are TRBV20-1 and TRBJ1-2; no clear D gene. V was shortened by 3 bases and J by 3 bases, with 14 bases between the two germline ends. CDR3 size: 14 residues. Germline V gene sequence: CDR1 DFQATT, CDR2 SNEGSKA (reference sequence).

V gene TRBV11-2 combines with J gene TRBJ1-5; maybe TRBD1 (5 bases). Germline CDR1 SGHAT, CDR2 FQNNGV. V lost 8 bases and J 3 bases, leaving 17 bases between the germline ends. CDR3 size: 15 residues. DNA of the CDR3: TGTGCCAGCTTTCATAGGGGATGGAACAATCAGCCCCAGCATTTT. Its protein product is CASFHRGWNNQPQHF.

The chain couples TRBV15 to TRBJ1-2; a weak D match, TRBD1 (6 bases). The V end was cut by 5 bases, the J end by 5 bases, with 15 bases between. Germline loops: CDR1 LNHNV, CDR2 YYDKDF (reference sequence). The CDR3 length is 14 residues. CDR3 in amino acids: CATSRAGARYGYTF. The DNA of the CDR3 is TGTGCCACCAGCCGAGCAGGGGCACGTTATGGCTACACCTTC.

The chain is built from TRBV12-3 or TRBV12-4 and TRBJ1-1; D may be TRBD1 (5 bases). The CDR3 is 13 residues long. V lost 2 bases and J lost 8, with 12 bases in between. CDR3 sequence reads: CASSLRIDREAFF. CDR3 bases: TGTGCCAGCAGTTTACGCATTGACAGAGAAGCTTTCTTT.

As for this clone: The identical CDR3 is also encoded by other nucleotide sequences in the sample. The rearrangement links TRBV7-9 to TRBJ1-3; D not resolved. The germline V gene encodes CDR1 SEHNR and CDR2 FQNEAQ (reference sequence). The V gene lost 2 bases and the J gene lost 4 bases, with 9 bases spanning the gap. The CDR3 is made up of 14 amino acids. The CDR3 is CASSLSGSGNTIYF. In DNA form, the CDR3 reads TGTGCCAGCAGCTTATCGGGGTCGGGAAACACCATATATTTT.

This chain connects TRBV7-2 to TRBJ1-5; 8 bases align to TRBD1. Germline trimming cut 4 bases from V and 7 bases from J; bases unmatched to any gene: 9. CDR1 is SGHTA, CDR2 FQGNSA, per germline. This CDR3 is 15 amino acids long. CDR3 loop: CASSSHQGAGQPQHF. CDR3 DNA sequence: TGTGCCAGCAGCTCACATCAGGGGGCAGGGCAGCCCCAGCATTTT. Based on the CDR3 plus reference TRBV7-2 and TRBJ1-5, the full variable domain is GAGVSQSPSNKVTEKGKDVELRCDPISGHTALYWYRQSLGQGLEFLIYFQGNSAPDKSGLPSDRFSAERTGGSVSTLTIQRTQQEDSAVYLCASSSHQGAGQPQHFGDGTRLSIL.

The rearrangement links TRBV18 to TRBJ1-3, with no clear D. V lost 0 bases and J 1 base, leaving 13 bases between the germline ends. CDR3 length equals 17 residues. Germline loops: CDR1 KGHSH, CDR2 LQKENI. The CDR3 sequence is CASSPPLAGDSGNTIYF. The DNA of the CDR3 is TGTGCCAGCTCACCACCGCTCGCCGGGGATTCTGGAAACACCATATATTTT.

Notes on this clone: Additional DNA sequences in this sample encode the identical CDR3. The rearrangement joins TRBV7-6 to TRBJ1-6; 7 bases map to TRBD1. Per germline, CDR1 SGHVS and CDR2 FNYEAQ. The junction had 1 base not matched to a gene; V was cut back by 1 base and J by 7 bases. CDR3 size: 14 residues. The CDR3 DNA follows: TGTGCCAGCAGCTTAGAACAGGGGAATTCACCCCTCCACTTT. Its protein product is CASSLEQGNSPLHF.

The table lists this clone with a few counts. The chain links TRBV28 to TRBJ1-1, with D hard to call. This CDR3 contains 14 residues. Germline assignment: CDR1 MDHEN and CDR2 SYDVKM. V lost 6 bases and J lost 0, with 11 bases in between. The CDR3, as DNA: TGTGCCAGCAGATCCAGATACATGAACACTGAAGCTTTCTTT. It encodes CASRSRYMNTEAFF.

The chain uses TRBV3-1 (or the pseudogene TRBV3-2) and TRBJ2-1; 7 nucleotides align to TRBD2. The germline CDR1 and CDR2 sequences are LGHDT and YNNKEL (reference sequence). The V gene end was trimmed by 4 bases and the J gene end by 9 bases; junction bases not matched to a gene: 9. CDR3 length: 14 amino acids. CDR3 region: CASSLSSGMGEQFF. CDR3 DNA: TGTGCCAGCAGCCTTTCCAGCGGGATGGGTGAGCAGTTCTTC.

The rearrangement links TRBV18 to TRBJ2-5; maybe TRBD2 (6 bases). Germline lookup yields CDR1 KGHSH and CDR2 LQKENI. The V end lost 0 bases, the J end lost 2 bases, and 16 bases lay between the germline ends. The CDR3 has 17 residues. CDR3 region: CASSPPNRGSKQETQYF. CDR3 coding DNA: TGTGCCAGCTCACCACCGAATCGGGGGTCGAAACAAGAGACCCAGTACTTC.